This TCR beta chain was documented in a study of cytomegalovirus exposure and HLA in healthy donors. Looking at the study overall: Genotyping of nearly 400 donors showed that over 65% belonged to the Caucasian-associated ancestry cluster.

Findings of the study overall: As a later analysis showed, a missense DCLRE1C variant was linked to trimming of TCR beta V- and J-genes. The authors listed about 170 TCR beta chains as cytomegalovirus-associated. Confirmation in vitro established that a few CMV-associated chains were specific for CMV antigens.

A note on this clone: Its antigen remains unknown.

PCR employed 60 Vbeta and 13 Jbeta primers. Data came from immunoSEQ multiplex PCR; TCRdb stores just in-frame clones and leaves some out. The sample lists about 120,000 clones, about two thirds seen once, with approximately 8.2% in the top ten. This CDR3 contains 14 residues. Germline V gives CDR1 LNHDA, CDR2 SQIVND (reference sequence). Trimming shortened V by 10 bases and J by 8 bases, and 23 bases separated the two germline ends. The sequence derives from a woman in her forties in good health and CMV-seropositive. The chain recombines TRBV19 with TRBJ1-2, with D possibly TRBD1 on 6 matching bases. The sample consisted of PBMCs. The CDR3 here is CATSPWEGDGGYTF. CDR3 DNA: TGTGCCACCTCACCTTGGGAGGGGGACGGCGGCTACACCTTC. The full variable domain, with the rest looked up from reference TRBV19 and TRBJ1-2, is DGGITQSPKYLFRKEGQNVTLSCEQNLNHDAMYWYRQDPGQGLRLIYYSQIVNDFQKGDIAEGYSVSREKKESFPLTVTSAQKNPTAFYLCATSPWEGDGGYTFGSGTRLTVV.